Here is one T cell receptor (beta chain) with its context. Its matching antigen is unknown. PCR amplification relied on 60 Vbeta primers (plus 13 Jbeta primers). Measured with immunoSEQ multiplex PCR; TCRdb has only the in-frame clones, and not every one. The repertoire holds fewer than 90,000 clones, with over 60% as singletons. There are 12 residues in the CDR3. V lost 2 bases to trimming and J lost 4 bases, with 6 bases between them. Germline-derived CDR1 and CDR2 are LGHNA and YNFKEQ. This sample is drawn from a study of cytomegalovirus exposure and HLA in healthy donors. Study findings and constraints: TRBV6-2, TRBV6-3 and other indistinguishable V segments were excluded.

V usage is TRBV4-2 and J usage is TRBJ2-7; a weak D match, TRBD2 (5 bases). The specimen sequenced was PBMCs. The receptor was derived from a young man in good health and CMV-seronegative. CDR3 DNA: TGTGCCAGCAGCCAAACGGGATACGAGCAGTACTTC. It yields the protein CASSQTGYEQYF.